These 16 T cell receptor beta chains were all obtained from the same sample, sequenced in a study of shared clonotypes between healthy human individuals. This table comes from immunoSEQ multiplex PCR, and its TCRdb copy is limited to in-frame clones, with some not included. The data contain under 200,000 clones, over 80% of them singletons. The sample comprised naive CD4+ T cells sorted from blood. Subset here: CD45RA+ positively selected. These receptors came from a woman between 25 and 40 years old in good health.

The chain couples TRBV9 to TRBJ2-1; TRBD2 aligns across 9 bases. Germline values: CDR1 SGDLS, CDR2 YYNGEE. The ends lost 3 bases at V and 10 bases at J; junction bases unmatched: 14. The CDR3 is 16 amino acids. CDR3 DNA: TGTGCCAGCAGCGCCAGCGGAGAGGGACTAGCAGGGGAGCAGTTCTTC. This sequence encodes CASSASGEGLAGEQFF.

V and J are TRBV28 and TRBJ1-2; TRBD1 agrees at 9 bases. In germline, CDR1 is MDHEN, CDR2 SYDVKM. The trim removed 5 bases at V and 4 bases at J, leaving 8 bases unmatched. The CDR3 runs 15 residues. The CDR3 spells CASSGTGTGRYGYTF. CDR3 DNA sequence: TGTGCCAGCAGTGGTACCGGGACAGGGCGCTATGGCTACACCTTC.

The rearrangement uses TRBV4-1 and TRBJ2-1; possible D gene TRBD2, 6 bases. This CDR3 region has 14 residues. Trimming removed 7 bases at V and 2 bases at J, with 12 bases between. CDR1 and CDR2 (germline): MGHRA, YSYEKL. Here the CDR3 reads CASNRPGAYNEQFF. The DNA for the CDR3 is TGCGCCAGCAACAGGCCGGGGGCCTACAATGAGCAGTTCTTC.

In its sample, this clone was seen once. The gene calls are TRBV2 and TRBJ2-7, with TRBD2 as a possible D gene (5 bases). The CDR3 is 15 residues long. V lost 6 bases and J lost 0, with 15 bases in between. CDR1 is SNHLY and CDR2 is FYNNEI in the germline V gene. The CDR3 sequence is CASRPLTRSSYEQYF. The CDR3 DNA sequence: TGTGCCAGCAGGCCGCTCACTAGGAGCTCCTACGAGCAGTACTTC.

This clone was seen a single time. This chain links TRBV9 with TRBJ1-3; D uncertain. V was pared by 0 bases and J by 2 bases, with 12 bases between. This CDR3 region has 16 residues. Looked up from germline, CDR1 is SGDLS and CDR2 is YYNGEE. This CDR3 reads CASSVVGQGTGNTIYF. CDR3 in DNA: TGTGCCAGCAGCGTAGTAGGGCAAGGGACTGGAAACACCATATATTTT.

The V call is TRBV1, the J call TRBJ2-6; the table assigns TRBD1, which was not confirmed against the DNA. TRBV1 is noted as a pseudogene. This CDR3 contains 18 residues. As DNA, the CDR3 is TGCATCAGCAGGTTGGTGTGTTTGTGCACAAGTCGGGCCAACGTCCTGACTTTC. As protein: CISRLVCLCTSRANVLTF.

The V call is TRBV10-2, the J call TRBJ2-7; no firm D call. Germline values: CDR1 WSHSY, CDR2 SAAADI. The CDR3 length is 13 residues. The ends were cut back, 6 bases at V and 5 bases at J, with 14 bases in the middle. The CDR3: CASSIEVGHEQYF. The CDR3 DNA follows: TGCGCCAGCAGCATAGAAGTGGGTCACGAGCAGTACTTC.

This clone was detected only once. This chain connects TRBV6-5 to TRBJ2-7, with D unclear. V shed 8 bases and J shed 4 bases, with 15 bases lying between them. Germline values: CDR1 MNHEY, CDR2 SVGAGI. This CDR3 has 13 amino acids. CDR3 sequence: CASQMRKQYEQYF. The CDR3 DNA sequence: TGTGCCAGCCAAATGAGAAAGCAGTACGAGCAGTACTTC.

This clone was counted a single time. J is TRBJ2-6 and V is TRBV28, with 8 positions matching TRBD2. V shed 8 bases, J shed 2 bases, and the junction held 5 bases outside the gene matches. The CDR3 contains 15 residues. Germline lookup yields CDR1 MDHEN and CDR2 SYDVKM. CDR3 bases: TGTGCCAGCGCCTATAGCGGGACTGGGGCCAACGTCCTGACTTTC. Protein: CASAYSGTGANVLTF.

For the CDR3, the DNA is TGTGCCAGCTCACCGGGACGGGAGAGAGAGCAGTACTTC. This encodes CASSPGREREQYF. The chain joins TRBV18 to TRBJ2-7; TRBD2 might be the D (6 bases). Germline V gene sequence: CDR1 KGHSH, CDR2 LQKENI. This CDR3 is 13 amino acids long. V was pared by 3 bases and J by 7 bases, with 13 bases between.

V gene TRBV27 combines with J gene TRBJ2-5, with D uncertain. The J call may be faulty, since TRBJ2-7 better matches the DNA end. The CDR3 is made up of 11 amino acids. Germline CDR1 and CDR2: MNHEY and SMNVEV (reference sequence). The CDR3 bases are TGTGCCAGTGGCGGAACCTACGAGCAGTACTTC. Translating gives CASGGTYEQYF.

Only one count was recorded for this clone. The chain has TRBV10-3 and TRBJ2-7; TRBD1 is a possible D gene (6 bases). V lost 7 bases and J lost 3, with 13 bases in between. This CDR3 region has 13 residues. CDR1 is ENHRY, CDR2 SYGVKD, per germline. This CDR3 is CAITTLDSYEQYF. As DNA, the CDR3 is TGTGCCATCACAACCCTGGACAGCTACGAGCAGTACTTC.

The gene calls are TRBV27 and TRBJ1-4; D is possibly TRBD1 (6 bases). The V end lost 3 bases, the J end lost 7 bases, and 18 bases lay between the germline ends. The CDR3 spans 16 residues. Per germline, CDR1 MNHEY and CDR2 SMNVEV (reference sequence). Here the CDR3 DNA reads TGTGCCAGCAGTTTCTATAGGGGGGGCATAGGTGAAAAACTGTTTTTT. Translation gives CASSFYRGGIGEKLFF.

The gene calls are TRBV20-1 and TRBJ1-2, with D hard to call. Germline CDR1 is DFQATT and CDR2 is SNEGSKA (reference sequence). V dropped 3 bases and J dropped 5 bases, with 7 bases sitting between them. The CDR3 is 11 amino acids. CDR3 loop: CSASLGYGYTF. For the CDR3, the DNA is TGCAGTGCTAGTTTGGGATATGGCTACACCTTC.

The chain couples TRBV6-4 to TRBJ1-3, with a possible D match to TRBD1 (5 bases). From germline, CDR1 is MRHNA and CDR2 SNTAGT. V lost 6 bases to trimming and J lost 0 bases, with 12 bases between them. CDR3 length equals 15 residues. The CDR3 bases are TGTGCCAGCAGCCGGGACGGCAGCTCTGGAAACACCATATATTTT. This encodes CASSRDGSSGNTIYF.

The chain uses TRBV5-1 and TRBJ1-2; 7 nucleotides agree with TRBD1. Germline V CDR1 and CDR2: SGHRS, YFSETQ. With 4 bases clipped from V and 4 bases from J, the junction kept 7 bases outside the gene matches. The CDR3 is 14 residues long. CDR3 loop: CASSAGTATYGYTF. Written as DNA, the CDR3 is TGCGCCAGCAGCGCCGGGACAGCCACCTATGGCTACACCTTC. The full variable domain, rest sourced from reference TRBV5-1 and TRBJ1-2, is KAGVTQTPRYLIKTRGQQVTLSCSPISGHRSVSWYQQTPGQGLQFLFEYFSETQRNKGNFPGRFSGRQFSNSRSEMNVSTLELGDSALYLCASSAGTATYGYTFGSGTRLTVV.